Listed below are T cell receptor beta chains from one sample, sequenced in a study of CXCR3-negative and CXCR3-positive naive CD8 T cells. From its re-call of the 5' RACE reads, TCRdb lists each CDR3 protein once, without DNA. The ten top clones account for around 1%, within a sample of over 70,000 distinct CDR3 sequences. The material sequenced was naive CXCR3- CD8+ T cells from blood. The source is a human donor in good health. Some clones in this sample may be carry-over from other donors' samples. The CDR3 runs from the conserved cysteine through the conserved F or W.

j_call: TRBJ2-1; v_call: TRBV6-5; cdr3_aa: CASSQFSGLLGGEQFF
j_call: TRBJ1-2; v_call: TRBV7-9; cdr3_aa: CASSLAMADYGYTF
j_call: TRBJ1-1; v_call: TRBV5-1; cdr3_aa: CASSPLGDHMNTEAFF
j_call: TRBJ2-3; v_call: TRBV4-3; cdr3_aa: CASSQDPWTGGFTDTQYF
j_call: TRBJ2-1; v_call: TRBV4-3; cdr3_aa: CASSQDSGGAYNEQFF
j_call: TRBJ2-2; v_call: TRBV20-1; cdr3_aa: CSATQGTGGSGELFF
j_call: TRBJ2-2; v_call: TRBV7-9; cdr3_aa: CASSEGQNTGELFF
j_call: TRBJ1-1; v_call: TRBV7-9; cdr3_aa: CASSYGGNTEAFF
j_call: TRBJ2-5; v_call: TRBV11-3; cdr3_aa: CASSLYGEETQYF
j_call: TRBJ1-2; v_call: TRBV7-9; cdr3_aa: CASSPRTGNYGYTF
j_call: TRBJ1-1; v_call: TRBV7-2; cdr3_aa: CASSLDGVSNTEAFF
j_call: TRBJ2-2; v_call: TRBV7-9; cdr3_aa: CASSPPSTKYYPTGELFF
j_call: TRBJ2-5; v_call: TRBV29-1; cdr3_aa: CSVDRGVQETQYF
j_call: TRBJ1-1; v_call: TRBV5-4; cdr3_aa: CASSWGTGATEAFF